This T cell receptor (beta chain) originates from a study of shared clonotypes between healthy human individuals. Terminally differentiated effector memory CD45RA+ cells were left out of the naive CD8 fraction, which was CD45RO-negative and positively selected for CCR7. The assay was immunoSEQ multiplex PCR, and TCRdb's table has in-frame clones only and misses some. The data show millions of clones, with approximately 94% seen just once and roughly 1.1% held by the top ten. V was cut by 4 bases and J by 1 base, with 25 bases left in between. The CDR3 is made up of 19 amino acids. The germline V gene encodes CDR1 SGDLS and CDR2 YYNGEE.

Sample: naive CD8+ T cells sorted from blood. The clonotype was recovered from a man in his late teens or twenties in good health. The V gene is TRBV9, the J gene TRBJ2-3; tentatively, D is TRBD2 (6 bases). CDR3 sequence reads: CASSSGTLFYPLGTDTQYF. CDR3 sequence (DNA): TGTGCCAGCAGCTCTGGGACTCTCTTTTACCCTTTGGGCACAGATACGCAGTATTTT.